The T cell receptor (beta chain) under discussion was sequenced for a study of T cell repertoires in cytomegalovirus infection. Study-level background: Indications came from public TCR beta signatures; they pointed to CMV infection and to a matching HLA type.

TCRdb re-derived calls from the reads in MiXCR, one entry per CDR3 protein. Here the sample spans roughly 570,000 distinct CDR3 sequences, about 39% being singletons. A remark on this clonotype: Its antigen is still unknown.

From germline, CDR1 is DFQATT and CDR2 SNEGSKA (reference sequence). The length of the CDR3 is 12 residues. V lost 6 bases, J lost 5 bases, and 4 bases stayed unmatched. The V gene is TRBV20-1, the J gene TRBJ2-7; TRBD2 matches at 10 bases. This clonotype was obtained from a human donor in good health (CMV status not recorded). Some clones in this sample may be carry-over from other donors' samples. The specimen was cultured PBMCs, collected from culture after CMV antigen stimulation. CDR3 in DNA: TGCAGTGCCGGACTAGCGGCCCACGAGCAGTACTTC. It specifies CSAGLAAHEQYF.